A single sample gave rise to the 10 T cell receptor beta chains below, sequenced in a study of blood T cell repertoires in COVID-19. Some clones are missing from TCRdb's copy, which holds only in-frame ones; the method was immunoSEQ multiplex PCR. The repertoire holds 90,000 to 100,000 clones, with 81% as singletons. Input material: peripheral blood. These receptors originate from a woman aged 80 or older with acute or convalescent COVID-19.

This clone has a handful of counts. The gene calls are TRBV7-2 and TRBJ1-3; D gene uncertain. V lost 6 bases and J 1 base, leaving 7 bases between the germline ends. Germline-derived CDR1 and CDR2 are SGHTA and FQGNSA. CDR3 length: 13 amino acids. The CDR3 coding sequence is TGTGCCAGCAGACATTCTTCTGGAAACACCATATATTTT. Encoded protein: CASRHSSGNTIYF. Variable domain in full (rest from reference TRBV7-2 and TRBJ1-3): GAGVSQSPSNKVTEKGKDVELRCDPISGHTALYWYRQSLGQGLEFLIYFQGNSAPDKSGLPSDRFSAERTGGSVSTLTIQRTQQEDSAVYLCASRHSSGNTIYFGEGSWLTVV.

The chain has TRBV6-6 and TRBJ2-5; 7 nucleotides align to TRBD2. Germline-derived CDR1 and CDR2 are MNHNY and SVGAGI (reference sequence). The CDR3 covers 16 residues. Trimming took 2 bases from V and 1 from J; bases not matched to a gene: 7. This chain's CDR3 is CASSYPPGGTQETQYF. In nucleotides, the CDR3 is TGTGCCAGCAGTTACCCCCCCGGGGGGACCCAAGAGACCCAGTACTTC.

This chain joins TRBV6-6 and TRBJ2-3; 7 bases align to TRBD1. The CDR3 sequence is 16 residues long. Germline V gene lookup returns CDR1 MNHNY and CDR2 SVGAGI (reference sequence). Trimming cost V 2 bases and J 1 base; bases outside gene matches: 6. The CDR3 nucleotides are TGTGCCAGCAGTTACCCCACAGGGGCTGGCACAGATACGCAGTATTTT. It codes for CASSYPTGAGTDTQYF.

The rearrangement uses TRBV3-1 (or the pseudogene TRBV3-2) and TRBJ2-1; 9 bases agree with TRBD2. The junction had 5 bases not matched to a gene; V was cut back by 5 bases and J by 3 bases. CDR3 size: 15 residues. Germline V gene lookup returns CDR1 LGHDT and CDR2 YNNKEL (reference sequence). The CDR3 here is CASSSSGGLYNEQFF. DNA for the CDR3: TGTGCCAGCAGCAGTAGCGGGGGCCTCTACAATGAGCAGTTCTTC.

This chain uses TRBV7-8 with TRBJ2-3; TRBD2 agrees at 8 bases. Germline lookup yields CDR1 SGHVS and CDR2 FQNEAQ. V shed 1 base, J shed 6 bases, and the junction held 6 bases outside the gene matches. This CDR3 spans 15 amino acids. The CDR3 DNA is TGTGCCAGCAGCTTAGGGCGGGGGGTCGGCGATACGCAGTATTTT. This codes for CASSLGRGVGDTQYF.

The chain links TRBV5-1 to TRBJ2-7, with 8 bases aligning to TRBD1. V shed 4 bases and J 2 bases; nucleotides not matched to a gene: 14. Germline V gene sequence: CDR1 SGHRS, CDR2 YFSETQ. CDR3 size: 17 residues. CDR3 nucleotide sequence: TGCGCCAGCAGCGCCTCTAATCCCGGGACAGGTACCTACGAGCAGTACTTC. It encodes CASSASNPGTGTYEQYF.

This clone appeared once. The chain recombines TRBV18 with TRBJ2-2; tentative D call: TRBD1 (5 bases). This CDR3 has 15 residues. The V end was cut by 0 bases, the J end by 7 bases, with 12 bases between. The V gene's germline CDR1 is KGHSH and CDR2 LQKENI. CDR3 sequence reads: CASSPPGRAGGELFF. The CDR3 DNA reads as TGTGCCAGCTCACCACCGGGCAGGGCTGGCGGGGAGCTGTTTTTT.

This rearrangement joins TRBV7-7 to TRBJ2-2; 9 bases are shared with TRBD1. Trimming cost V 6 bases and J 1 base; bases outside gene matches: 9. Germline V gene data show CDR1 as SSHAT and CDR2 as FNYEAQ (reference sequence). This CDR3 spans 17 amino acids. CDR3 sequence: CASSDVPGQGNTGELFF. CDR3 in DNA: TGTGCCAGCAGTGATGTCCCGGGACAGGGGAACACCGGGGAGCTGTTTTTT.

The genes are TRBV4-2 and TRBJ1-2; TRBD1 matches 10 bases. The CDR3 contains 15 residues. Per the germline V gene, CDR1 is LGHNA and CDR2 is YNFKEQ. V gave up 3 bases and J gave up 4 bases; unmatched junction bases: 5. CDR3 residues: CASSQGTGETYGYTF. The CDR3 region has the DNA TGTGCCAGCAGCCAGGGGACAGGGGAGACCTATGGCTACACCTTC.

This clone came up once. CDR3 bases: TGTGCCAGCAGCCAAGGGGCCCACGGAGGAAAACTGTTTTTT. It yields the protein CASSQGAHGGKLFF. The chain couples TRBV3-1 (or the pseudogene TRBV3-2) to TRBJ1-4; no firm D call. V lost 1 base to trimming and J lost 10 bases, with 13 bases between them. The CDR3 has 14 amino acids. Germline-derived CDR1 and CDR2 are LGHDT and YNNKEL (reference sequence).